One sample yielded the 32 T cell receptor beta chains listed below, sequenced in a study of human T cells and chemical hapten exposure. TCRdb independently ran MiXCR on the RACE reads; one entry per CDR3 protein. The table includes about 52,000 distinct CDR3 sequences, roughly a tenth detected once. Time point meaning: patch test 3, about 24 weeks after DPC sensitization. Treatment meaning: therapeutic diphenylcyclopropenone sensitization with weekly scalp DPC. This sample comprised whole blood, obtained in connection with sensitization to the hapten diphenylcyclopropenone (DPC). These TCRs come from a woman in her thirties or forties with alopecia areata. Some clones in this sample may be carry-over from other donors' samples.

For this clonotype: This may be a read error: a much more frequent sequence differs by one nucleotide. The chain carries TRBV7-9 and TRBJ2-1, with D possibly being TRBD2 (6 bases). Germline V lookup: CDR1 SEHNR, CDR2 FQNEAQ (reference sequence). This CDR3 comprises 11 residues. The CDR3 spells CASQSGGEQLF. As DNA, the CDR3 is TGTGCCAGCCAATCCGGGGGTGAGCAGCTCTTC.

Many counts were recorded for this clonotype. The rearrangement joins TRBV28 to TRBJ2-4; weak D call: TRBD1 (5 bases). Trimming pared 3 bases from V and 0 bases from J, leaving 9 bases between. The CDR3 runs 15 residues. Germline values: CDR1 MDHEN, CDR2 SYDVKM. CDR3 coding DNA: TGTGCCAGCAGTTTGGGGCACTCAGCCAAAAACATTCAGTACTTC. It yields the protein CASSLGHSAKNIQYF.

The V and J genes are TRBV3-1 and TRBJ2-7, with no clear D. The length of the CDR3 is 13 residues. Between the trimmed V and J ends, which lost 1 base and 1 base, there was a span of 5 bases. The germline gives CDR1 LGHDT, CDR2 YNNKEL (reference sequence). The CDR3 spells CASSQVFSYEQYF. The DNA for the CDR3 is TGTGCCAGCAGCCAAGTGTTTTCCTACGAGCAGTACTTC.

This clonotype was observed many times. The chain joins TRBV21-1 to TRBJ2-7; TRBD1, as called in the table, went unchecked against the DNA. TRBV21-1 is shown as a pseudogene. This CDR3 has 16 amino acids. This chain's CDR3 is CASSKELRDRTYEQYF. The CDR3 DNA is TGTGCCAGCAGCAAAGAGCTCCGGGACCGCACCTACGAGCAGTACTTC.

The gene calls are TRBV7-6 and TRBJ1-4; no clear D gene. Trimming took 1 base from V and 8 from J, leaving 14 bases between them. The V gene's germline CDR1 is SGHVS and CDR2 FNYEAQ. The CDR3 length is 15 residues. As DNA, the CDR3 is TGTGCCAGCAGCTTAGGGACGGGCCCAACCGAAAAACTGTTTTTT. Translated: CASSLGTGPTEKLFF.

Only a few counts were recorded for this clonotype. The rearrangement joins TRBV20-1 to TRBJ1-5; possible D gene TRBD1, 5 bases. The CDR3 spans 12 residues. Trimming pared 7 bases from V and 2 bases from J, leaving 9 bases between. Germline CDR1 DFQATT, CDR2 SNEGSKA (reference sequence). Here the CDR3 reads CSGQGGNQPQHF. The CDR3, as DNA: TGCAGTGGCCAGGGTGGCAATCAGCCCCAGCATTTT.

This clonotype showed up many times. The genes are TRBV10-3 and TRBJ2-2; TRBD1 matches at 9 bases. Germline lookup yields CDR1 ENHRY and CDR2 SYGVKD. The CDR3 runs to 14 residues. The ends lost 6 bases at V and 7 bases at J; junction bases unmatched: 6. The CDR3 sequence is CAISETGGYGELFF. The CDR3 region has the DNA TGTGCCATCAGCGAGACAGGGGGATACGGGGAGCTGTTTTTT.

CDR3 sequence: CSASLGTGASSPLHF. The CDR3 DNA is TGCAGTGCTAGTTTGGGGACAGGGGCTAGTTCACCCCTCCACTTT. The chain combines TRBV20-1 with TRBJ1-6, with 10 bases identical to TRBD1. The CDR3 totals 15 residues. V lost 3 bases to trimming and J lost 9 bases; unmatched junction nucleotides: 8. Germline V gene lookup returns CDR1 DFQATT and CDR2 SNEGSKA (reference sequence).

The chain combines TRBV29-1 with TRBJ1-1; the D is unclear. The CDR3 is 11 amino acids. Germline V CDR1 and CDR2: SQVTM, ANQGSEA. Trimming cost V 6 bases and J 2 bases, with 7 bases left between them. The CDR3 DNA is TGCAGCGTGGAGAGAAACACTGAAGCTTTCTTT. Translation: CSVERNTEAFF.

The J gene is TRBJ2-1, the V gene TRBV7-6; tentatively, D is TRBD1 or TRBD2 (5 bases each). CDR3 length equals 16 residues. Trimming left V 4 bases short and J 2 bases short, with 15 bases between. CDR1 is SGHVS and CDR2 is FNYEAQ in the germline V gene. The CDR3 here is CASSSEGTGTYNEQFF. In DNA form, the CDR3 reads TGTGCCAGCAGCTCGGAAGGGACGGGAACCTACAATGAGCAGTTCTTC.

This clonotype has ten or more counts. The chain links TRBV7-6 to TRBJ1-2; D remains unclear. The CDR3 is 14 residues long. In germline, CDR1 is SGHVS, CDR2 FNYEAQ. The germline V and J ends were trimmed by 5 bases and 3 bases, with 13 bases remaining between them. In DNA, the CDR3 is TGTGCCAGCAGCCCAGAGGTCGGGGACTATGGCTACACCTTC. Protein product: CASSPEVGDYGYTF.

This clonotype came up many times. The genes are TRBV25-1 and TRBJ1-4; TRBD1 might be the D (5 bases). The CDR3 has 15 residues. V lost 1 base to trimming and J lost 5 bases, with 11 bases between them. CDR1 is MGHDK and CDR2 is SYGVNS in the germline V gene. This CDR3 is CASSESGQGNEKLFF. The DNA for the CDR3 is TGTGCCAGCAGTGAATCGGGTCAGGGAAATGAAAAACTGTTTTTT.

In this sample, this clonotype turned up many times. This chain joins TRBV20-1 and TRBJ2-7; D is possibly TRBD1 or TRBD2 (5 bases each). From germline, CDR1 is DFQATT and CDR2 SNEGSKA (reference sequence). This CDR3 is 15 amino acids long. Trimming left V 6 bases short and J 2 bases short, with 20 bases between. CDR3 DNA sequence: TGCAGTGCCCCTATGAGCGGTGGGGGAGCCTACGAGCAGTACTTC. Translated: CSAPMSGGGAYEQYF.

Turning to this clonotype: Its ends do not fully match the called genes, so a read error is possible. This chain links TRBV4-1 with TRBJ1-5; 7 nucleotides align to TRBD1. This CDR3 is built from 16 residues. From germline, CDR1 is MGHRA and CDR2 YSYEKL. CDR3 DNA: TGCGCCAACAGCCGGTCGGGACAGTATAGCAATCAGCCCCAGCATTTT. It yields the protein CANSRSGQYSNQPQHF.

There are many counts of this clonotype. This chain's CDR3 is CASSRRGDSKNEKLFF. CDR3 nucleotides: TGCGCCAGCAGCCGTAGAGGGGACAGCAAGAATGAAAAACTGTTTTTT. The chain recombines TRBV4-1 with TRBJ1-4, with 7 bases fitting TRBD1. J was trimmed by 5 bases and V by 4 bases; bases with no gene match: 10. This CDR3 region has 16 residues. Germline V lookup: CDR1 MGHRA, CDR2 YSYEKL.

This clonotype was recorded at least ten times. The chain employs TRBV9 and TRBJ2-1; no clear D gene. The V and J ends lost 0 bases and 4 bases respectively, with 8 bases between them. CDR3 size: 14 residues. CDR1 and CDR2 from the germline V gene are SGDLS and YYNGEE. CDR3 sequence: CASSVGPDYNEQFF. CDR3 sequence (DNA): TGTGCCAGCAGCGTAGGACCCGATTACAATGAGCAGTTCTTC.

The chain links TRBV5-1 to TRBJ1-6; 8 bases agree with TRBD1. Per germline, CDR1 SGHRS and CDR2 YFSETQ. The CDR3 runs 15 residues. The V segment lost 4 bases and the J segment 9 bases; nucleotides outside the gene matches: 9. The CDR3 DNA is TGCGCCAGCAGCCGAACCCCAGGGGGCACTTCACCCCTCCACTTT. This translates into CASSRTPGGTSPLHF.

The CDR3 region has the DNA TGTGCCAGCAGCCACAGTGAGACCCAGTACTTC. As protein: CASSHSETQYF. The chain carries TRBV6-6 and TRBJ2-5, with no clear D. The germline V and J ends were trimmed by 6 bases and 5 bases, with 7 bases remaining between them. The germline V gene encodes CDR1 MNHNY and CDR2 SVGAGI (reference sequence). The CDR3 sequence is 11 residues long.

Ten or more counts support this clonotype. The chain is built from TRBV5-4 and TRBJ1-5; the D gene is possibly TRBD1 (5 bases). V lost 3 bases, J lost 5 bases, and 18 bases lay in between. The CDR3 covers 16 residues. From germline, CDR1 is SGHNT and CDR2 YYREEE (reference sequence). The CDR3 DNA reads TGTGCCAGCAGCTCCGGGGCTTCAGGGTTCGATCAGCCCCAGCATTTT. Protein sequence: CASSSGASGFDQPQHF.

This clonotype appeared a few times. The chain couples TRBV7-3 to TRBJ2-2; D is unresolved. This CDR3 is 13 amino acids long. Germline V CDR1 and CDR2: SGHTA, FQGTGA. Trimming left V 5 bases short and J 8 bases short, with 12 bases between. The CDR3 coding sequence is TGTGCCAGCAGCGGCGATAGCACGGGGGAGCTGTTTTTT. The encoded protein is CASSGDSTGELFF. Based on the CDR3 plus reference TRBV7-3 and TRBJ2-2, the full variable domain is GAGVSQTPSNKVTEKGKYVELRCDPISGHTALYWYRQSLGQGPEFLIYFQGTGAADDSGLPNDRFFAVRPEGSVSTLKIQRTERGDSAVYLCASSGDSTGELFFGEGSRLTVL.

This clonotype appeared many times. This CDR3 is CASTPEGRVKADTQYF. CDR3 DNA: TGTGCCAGCACGCCTGAGGGCAGGGTAAAGGCAGATACGCAGTATTTT. The chain joins TRBV5-4 to TRBJ2-3; the D gene could be TRBD1 or TRBD2 (5 bases each). This CDR3 is 16 amino acids long. The germline V gene encodes CDR1 SGHNT and CDR2 YYREEE (reference sequence). Trimming shortened V by 6 bases and J by 4 bases, and 21 bases separated the two germline ends.

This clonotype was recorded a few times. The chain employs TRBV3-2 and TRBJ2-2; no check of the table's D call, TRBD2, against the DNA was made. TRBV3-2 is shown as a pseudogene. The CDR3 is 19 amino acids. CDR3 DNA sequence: TGTGCCAGCAGCCAAGATCTTACTAGCGGGGGGCAGAACACCGGGGAGCTGTTTTTT. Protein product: CASSQDLTSGGQNTGELFF.

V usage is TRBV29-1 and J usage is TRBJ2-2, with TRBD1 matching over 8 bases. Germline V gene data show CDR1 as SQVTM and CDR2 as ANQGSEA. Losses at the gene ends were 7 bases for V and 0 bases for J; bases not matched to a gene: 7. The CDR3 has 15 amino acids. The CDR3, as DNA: TGCAGCGCTACGGGACAGGCTACGAACACCGGGGAGCTGTTTTTT. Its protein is CSATGQATNTGELFF.

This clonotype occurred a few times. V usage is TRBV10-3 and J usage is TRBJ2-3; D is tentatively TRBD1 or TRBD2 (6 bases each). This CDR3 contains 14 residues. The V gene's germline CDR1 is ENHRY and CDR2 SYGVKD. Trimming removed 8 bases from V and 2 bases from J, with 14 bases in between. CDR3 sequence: CAIRMGGLTDTQYF. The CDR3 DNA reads TGTGCCATCCGGATGGGGGGCCTCACAGATACGCAGTATTTT.

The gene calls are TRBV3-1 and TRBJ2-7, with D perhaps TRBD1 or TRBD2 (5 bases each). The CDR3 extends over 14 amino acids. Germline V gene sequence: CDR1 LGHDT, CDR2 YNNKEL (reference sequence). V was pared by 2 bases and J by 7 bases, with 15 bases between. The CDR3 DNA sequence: TGTGCCAGCAGCCAACGCAGGGAGAGGTCGGAGCAGTACTTC. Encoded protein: CASSQRRERSEQYF.

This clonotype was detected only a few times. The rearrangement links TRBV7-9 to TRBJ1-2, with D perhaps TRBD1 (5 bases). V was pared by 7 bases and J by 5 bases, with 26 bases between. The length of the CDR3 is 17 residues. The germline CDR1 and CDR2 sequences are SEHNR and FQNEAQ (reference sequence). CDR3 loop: CASIPEGRSQETYGYTF. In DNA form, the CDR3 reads TGTGCCAGCATCCCCGAGGGGCGGTCACAGGAGACTTATGGCTACACCTTC. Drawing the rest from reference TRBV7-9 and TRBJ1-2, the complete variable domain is DTGVSQNPRHKITKRGQNVTFRCDPISEHNRLYWYRQTLGQGPEFLTYFQNEAQLEKSRLLSDRFSAERPKGSFSTLEIQRTEQGDSAMYLCASIPEGRSQETYGYTFGSGTRLTVV.

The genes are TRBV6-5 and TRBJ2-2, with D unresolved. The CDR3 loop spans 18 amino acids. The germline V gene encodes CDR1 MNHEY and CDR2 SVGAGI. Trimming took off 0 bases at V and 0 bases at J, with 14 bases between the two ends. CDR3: CASSYSSFASSNTGELFF. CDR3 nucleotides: TGTGCCAGCAGTTACTCGAGTTTTGCGAGCTCGAACACCGGGGAGCTGTTTTTT.

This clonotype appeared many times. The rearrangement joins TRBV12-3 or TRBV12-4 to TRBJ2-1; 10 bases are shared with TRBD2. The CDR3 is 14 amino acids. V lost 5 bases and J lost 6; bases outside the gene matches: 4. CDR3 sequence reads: CASSLTSGFNEQFF. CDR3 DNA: TGTGCCAGCAGTCTGACTAGCGGGTTCAATGAGCAGTTCTTC.

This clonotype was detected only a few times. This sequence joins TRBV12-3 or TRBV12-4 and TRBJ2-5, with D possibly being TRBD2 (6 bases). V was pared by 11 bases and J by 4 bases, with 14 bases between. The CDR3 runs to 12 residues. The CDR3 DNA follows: TGTGCCTCGAGGGGACTGGTAGAGACCCAGTACTTC. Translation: CASRGLVETQYF.

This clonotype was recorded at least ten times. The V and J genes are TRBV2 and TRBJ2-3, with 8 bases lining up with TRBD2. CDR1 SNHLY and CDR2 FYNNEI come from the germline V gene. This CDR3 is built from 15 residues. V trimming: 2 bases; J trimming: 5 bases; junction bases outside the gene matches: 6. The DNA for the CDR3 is TGTGCCAGCAGTGAACCGGGACTAGAGGGAGATACGCAGTATTTT. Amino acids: CASSEPGLEGDTQYF.

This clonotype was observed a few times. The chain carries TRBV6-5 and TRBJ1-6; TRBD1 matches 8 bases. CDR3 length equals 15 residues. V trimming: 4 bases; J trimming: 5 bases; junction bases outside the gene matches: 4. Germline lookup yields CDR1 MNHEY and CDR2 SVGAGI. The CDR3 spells CASSSQGADNSPLHF. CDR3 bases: TGTGCCAGCAGTTCCCAGGGGGCGGATAATTCACCCCTCCACTTT.

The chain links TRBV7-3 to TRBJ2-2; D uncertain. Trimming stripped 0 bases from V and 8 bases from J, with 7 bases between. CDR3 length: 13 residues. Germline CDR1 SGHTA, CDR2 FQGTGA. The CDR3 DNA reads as TGTGCCAGCAGCTTAACGGAGATTGGGGAGCTGTTTTTT. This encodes CASSLTEIGELFF. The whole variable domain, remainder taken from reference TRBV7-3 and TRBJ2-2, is GAGVSQTPSNKVTEKGKYVELRCDPISGHTALYWYRQSLGQGPEFLIYFQGTGAADDSGLPNDRFFAVRPEGSVSTLKIQRTERGDSAVYLCASSLTEIGELFFGEGSRLTVL.